This entry is about one TCR beta chain. Antigen unknown. The data stem from a study of T cell responses to AZD1222 COVID-19 vaccine. Analyses pooled second doses at about 4 or about 12 weeks. Study-wide results and limits: Of the AZD1222 recipients, only six were seropositive at baseline. Clonal diversity may have been underestimated in mostly white British donors.

Only in-frame clones appear in the TCRdb table, and some are missing; sequencing was by immunoSEQ multiplex PCR. The sample carries about 110,000 clones, about 90% recorded once. Germline CDR1 SGHRS, CDR2 YFSETQ. V shed 10 bases, J shed 2 bases, and the junction held 7 bases outside the gene matches. The CDR3 totals 13 residues. This sequence joins TRBV5-1 and TRBJ2-3; TRBD1 matches at 7 bases. The source is an adult who received the AZD1222 COVID-19 vaccine. The sample here was peripheral blood, taken 28 days after the second AZD1222 dose. In DNA form, the CDR3 reads TGCGCCGGAAGACAGGGATTCACAGATACGCAGTATTTT. Translating gives CAGRQGFTDTQYF.